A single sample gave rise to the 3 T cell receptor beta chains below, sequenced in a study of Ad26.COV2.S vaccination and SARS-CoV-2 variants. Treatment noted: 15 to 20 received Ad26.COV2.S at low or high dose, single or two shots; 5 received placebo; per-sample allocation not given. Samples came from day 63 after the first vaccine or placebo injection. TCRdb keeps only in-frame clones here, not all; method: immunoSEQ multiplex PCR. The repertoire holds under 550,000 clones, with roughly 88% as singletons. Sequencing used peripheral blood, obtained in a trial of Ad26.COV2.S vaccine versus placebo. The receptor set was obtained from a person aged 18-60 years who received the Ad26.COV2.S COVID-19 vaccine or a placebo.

The CDR3: CASRNGGAGADTGELFF. For the CDR3, the DNA is TGTGCCAGCCGCAACGGGGGAGCGGGGGCGGACACCGGGGAGCTGTTTTTT. V and J are TRBV27 and TRBJ2-2; the match to TRBD2 covers 8 bases. The CDR3 length is 17 residues. The V gene's germline CDR1 is MNHEY and CDR2 SMNVEV (reference sequence). After removal of 8 bases from V and 3 bases from J, the junction contained 14 bases not matched to a gene.

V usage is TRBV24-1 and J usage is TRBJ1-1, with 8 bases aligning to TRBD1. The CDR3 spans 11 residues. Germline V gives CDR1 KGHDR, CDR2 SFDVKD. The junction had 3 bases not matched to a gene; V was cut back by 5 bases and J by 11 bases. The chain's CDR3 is CATSGDRGAFF. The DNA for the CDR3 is TGTGCCACCAGTGGAGACAGGGGTGCTTTCTTT.

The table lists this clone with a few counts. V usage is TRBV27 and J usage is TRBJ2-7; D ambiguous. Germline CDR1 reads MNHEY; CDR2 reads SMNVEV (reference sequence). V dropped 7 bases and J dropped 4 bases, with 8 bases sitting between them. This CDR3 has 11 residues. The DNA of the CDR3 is TGTGCCAGCACTGAGGAATACGAGCAGTACTTC. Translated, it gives CASTEEYEQYF.